This TCR beta chain was sequenced during a study of HIV-infected patients and healthy controls. Whole blood was used without fractionation, so all unsorted peripheral T cells were included. This clonotype was observed many times. Reverse transcription used around 540 ng RNA and constant-region primers for alpha and beta. Alpha and beta chain libraries were made separately by chain-specific third strand synthesis with multiplexing indices. A 5' RACE adapter with a random hexamer and the SP2 primer site was joined to cDNA. MiXCR, run by TCRdb on the 5' RACE reads, gives a single entry per CDR3 protein. The sample carries some 10,000 distinct CDR3 sequences, roughly 7% recorded once. The sample consisted of blood, taken before antiretroviral therapy. The receptor's source is an adult with HIV infection.

The CDR3 here is CASSQTAGGGQPQHF. CDR3 DNA sequence: TGTGCCAGCAGCCAGACCGCAGGGGGTGGCCAGCCCCAGCATTTT. The chain has TRBV7-3 and TRBJ1-5; 7 nucleotides line up with TRBD1. In germline, CDR1 is SGHTA, CDR2 FQGTGA. The CDR3 is 15 amino acids. The V gene end was trimmed by 5 bases and the J gene end by 7 bases; junction bases not matched to a gene: 11.